This T cell receptor (beta chain) was retrieved from a study of T cells in Graves' hyperthyroidism and ophthalmopathy. RNA transcripts served as the template for amplifying TCR beta CDR3 regions. The primer set for the first-round RT-PCR of the TCR CDR3 was HTBI. TCRdb reprocessed the multiplex PCR reads with MiXCR, giving one entry per CDR3 protein. The data hold hundreds of thousands of distinct CDR3 sequences, with roughly 40% observed a single time. The source is a man between 18 and 29 years old with Graves' hyperthyroidism. The sequencing input was blood.

As DNA, the CDR3 is TGTGCCAGCAGTTACTCGGGGGGGCGGGAAGGCACTGAAGCTTTCTTT. Protein product: CASSYSGGREGTEAFF. This chain uses TRBV6-5 with TRBJ1-1, with D possibly matching TRBD1 (6 bases). V was shortened by 0 bases and J by 4 bases, with 15 bases between the two germline ends. Per germline, CDR1 MNHEY and CDR2 SVGAGI. The CDR3 contains 16 residues.